This T cell receptor beta chain appears in the sequencing data of a study of blood T cell repertoires in COVID-19. CDR3 length: 15 amino acids. J was trimmed by 5 bases and V by 0 bases; bases with no gene match: 6. Germline V CDR1 and CDR2: SGDLS, YYNGEE. The table came from immunoSEQ multiplex PCR; TCRdb's copy has only in-frame clones and leaves some out. The repertoire holds over 100,000 clones, with approximately 80% as singletons. The TCR sequence derives from an elderly woman with active or convalescent COVID-19. This chain uses TRBV9 with TRBJ2-3; TRBD2 agrees at 7 bases. Sequencing was carried out using peripheral blood. CDR3 sequence (DNA): TGTGCCAGCAGCGTAGCGGGCGGGAGTGGAGATACGCAGTATTTT. Translation gives CASSVAGGSGDTQYF.